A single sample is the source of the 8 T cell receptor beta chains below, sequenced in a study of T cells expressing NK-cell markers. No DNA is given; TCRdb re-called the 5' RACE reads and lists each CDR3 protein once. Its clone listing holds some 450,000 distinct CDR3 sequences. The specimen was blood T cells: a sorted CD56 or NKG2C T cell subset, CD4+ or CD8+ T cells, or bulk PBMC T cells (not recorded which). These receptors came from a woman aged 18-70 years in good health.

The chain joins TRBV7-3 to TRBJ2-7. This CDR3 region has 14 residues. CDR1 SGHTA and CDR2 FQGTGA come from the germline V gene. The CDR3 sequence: CASSFDRGPYEQYF.

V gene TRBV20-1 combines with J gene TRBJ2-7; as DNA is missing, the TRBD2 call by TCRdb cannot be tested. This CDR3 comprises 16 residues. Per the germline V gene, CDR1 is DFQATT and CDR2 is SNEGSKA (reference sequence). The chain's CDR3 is CSARLPSAGGGNEQYF.

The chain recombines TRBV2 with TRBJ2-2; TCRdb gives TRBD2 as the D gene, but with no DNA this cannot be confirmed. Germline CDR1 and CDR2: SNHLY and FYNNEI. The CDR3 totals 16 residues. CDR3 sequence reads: CASSAAVAGRTGELFF.

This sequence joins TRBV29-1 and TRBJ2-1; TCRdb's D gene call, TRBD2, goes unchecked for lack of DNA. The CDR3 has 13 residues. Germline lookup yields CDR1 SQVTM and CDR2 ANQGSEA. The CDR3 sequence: CSVTSGSRNEQFF.

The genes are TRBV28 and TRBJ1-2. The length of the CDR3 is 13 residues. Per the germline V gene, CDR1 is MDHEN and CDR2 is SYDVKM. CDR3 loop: CASSRSRNYGYTF.

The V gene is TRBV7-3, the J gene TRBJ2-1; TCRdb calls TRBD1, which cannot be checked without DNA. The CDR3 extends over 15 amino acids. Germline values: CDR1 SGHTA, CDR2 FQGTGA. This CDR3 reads CASSLTGQSTIEQFF.

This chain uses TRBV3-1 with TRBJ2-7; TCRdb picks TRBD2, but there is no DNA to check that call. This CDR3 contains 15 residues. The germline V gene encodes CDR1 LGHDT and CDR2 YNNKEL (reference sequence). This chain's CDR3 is CASSPQRGSSYEQYF.

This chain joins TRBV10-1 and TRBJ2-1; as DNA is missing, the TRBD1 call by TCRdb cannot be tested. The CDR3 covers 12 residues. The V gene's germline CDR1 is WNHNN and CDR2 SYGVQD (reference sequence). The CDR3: CASSRDPMEQFF.